A selection of T cell receptor beta chains follows, all from one sample in a study of early T cells in non-severe SARS-CoV-2 infection. TCRdb reprocessed the 5' RACE reads with MiXCR, giving one entry per CDR3 protein. Here the sample spans 97,000 or so distinct CDR3 sequences, 8% to 13% being singletons. This material consisted of whole blood, taken at baseline. These receptors came from an adult who was a healthcare worker with PCR-confirmed SARS-CoV-2 infection or an uninfected control (not recorded which). CDR3s include the opening cysteine and the closing phenylalanine or tryptophan. Each record gives: V gene, D gene, J gene, clone size, CDR3 DNA, CDR3 protein. The D gene is left open where the match is weak. A clone size is listed for some rows: how often the clone was seen (once, few, many), or a class if it is expanded.

TRBV7-2	.	TRBJ2-1	.	TGTGCCAGCAGCAACACCCGGGCGGGGGCCTCAATCAATGAGCAGTTCTTC	CASSNTRAGASINEQFF
TRBV25-1	.	TRBJ2-3	few	TGTGCCAGCGTAGACTACACAGATACGCAGTATTTT	CASVDYTDTQYF
TRBV6-5	.	TRBJ2-6	few	TGTGCCAGCAGCTCCGGCCTGCCCCCTGGGGCCAACGTCCTGACTTTC	CASSSGLPPGANVLTF
TRBV11-2	.	TRBJ2-7	many	TGTGCCAGCAGCTTACCGTCGGGACCCAACGAGCAGTACTTC	CASSLPSGPNEQYF
TRBV5-1	TRBD1	TRBJ1-1	.	TGCGCCAGCAGCTTTCACAGGGGGAACACTGAAGCTTTCTTT	CASSFHRGNTEAFF
TRBV30	.	TRBJ1-2	many	TGTGCCTGGAGTGTGGGATTGGCGTACACCTTC	CAWSVGLAYTF
TRBV7-2	TRBD2	TRBJ2-3	.	TGTGCCAGCAGCTCCTATACTAGCGGCTCAGATACGCAGTATTTT	CASSSYTSGSDTQYF
TRBV24-1	.	TRBJ2-5	.	TGTGCCACCAGTGATTTTGCAGACCAAGAGACCCAGTACTTC	CATSDFADQETQYF
TRBV11-2	.	TRBJ2-2	few	TGTGCCAGCAGCTTAGCGGTTGTGACAGGGAGGACCGGGGAGCTGTTTTTT	CASSLAVVTGRTGELFF
TRBV24-1	.	TRBJ1-5	many	TGTGCCACCCAGGGAGGCAATCAGCCCCAGCATTTT	CATQGGNQPQHF
TRBV15	.	TRBJ2-3	many	TGTGCCACCAGCAGAGAGGGTACGCAGTATTTT	CATSREGTQYF
TRBV7-6	TRBD1	TRBJ2-7	few	TGTGCCAGCAGCTTCGGGACAGGACTTTACGAGCAGTACTTC	CASSFGTGLYEQYF
TRBV7-9	TRBD2	TRBJ2-1	.	TGTGCCAGCAGACACGCGGCCTCCTGGACTAGCGGGGAGAGCTCCTACAATGAGCAGTTCTTC	CASRHAASWTSGESSYNEQFF
TRBV24-1	TRBD2	TRBJ2-3	many	TGTGCCACCAGTGATACGCCGGGACTAGCCACAGATACGCAGTATTTT	CATSDTPGLATDTQYF
TRBV6-5	.	TRBJ2-5	.	TGTGCCAGCCGTGACAGGGAGGGAGAGACCCAGTACTTC	CASRDREGETQYF
TRBV20-1	.	TRBJ1-1	.	TGCAGTGCTAGTAGGGGCGCGGGGGCAAGTGACACTGAAGCTTTCTTT	CSASRGAGASDTEAFF
TRBV5-6	TRBD2	TRBJ2-3	few	TGTGCCAGCAGCTCCCCGGGACTAGCGGGAGAGGATACGCAGTATTTT	CASSSPGLAGEDTQYF
TRBV10-3	.	TRBJ2-2	few	TGTGCCATGAAAGAGCAGGGAGGAACCGGGGAGCTGTTTTTT	CAMKEQGGTGELFF
TRBV7-9	.	TRBJ2-7	many	TGTGCCAGCAGCTTAGAACCAGCCGGCGAGCAGTACTTC	CASSLEPAGEQYF
TRBV29-1	.	TRBJ2-3	many	TGCAGCGTTTTAATAGCGGGCACAGATACGCAGTATTTT	CSVLIAGTDTQYF
TRBV5-5	.	TRBJ2-3	few	TGTGCCAGCAGCTTGGGTTTGACAGATACGCAGTATTTT	CASSLGLTDTQYF